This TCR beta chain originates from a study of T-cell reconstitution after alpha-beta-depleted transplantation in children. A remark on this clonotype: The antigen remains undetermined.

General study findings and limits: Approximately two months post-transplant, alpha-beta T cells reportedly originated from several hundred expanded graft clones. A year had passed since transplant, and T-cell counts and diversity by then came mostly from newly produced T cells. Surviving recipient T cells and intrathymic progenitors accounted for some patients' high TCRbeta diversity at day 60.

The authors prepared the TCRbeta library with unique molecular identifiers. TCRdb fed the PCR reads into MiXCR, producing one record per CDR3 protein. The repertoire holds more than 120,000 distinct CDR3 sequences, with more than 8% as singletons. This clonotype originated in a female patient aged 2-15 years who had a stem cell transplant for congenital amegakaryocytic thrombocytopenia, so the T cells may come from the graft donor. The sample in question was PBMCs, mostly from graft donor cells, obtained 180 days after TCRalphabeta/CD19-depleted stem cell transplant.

CDR3: CSATSGEYNEQFF. DNA for the CDR3: TGCAGTGCGACTAGCGGGGAGTACAATGAGCAGTTCTTC. This rearrangement joins TRBV20-1 to TRBJ2-1, with 11 bases fitting TRBD2. From germline, CDR1 is DFQATT and CDR2 SNEGSKA (reference sequence). J was trimmed by 4 bases and V by 6 bases; bases with no gene match: 2. CDR3 length equals 13 residues.